This entry features one T cell receptor (beta chain) sequence. V was trimmed by 0 bases and J by 5 bases, leaving 13 bases between them. CDR1 is MNHEY and CDR2 is SVGAGI in the germline V gene. CDR3 length equals 15 residues. Method: immunoSEQ multiplex PCR; TCRdb's copy keeps in-frame clones and lacks some. The sample lists about 41,000 clones, around two thirds occurring once. These data originate in a study of PD-1 blockade in classical Hodgkin lymphoma. Study overall: The nivolumab dose that patients received was 3 mg/kg, given intravenously every 2 weeks.

The time point: cycle 4 day 1 (C4D1), after six to seven weeks of nivolumab. Each patient experienced a relapse that followed autologous stem cell transplantation, and brentuximab vedotin exposure varied. Relapsed/refractory classical Hodgkin lymphoma patients had complete, partial or progressive responses. The chain recombines TRBV6-5 with TRBJ1-2; D gene unclear. The TCR originated in a human donor with classical Hodgkin lymphoma. The sample in question was peripheral blood mononuclear cells (PBMCs), obtained before the fourth cycle of nivolumab. The CDR3 DNA reads TGTGCCAGCAGTTACTCGATAAAAGGCTATTATGGCTACACCTTC. It yields the protein CASSYSIKGYYGYTF.